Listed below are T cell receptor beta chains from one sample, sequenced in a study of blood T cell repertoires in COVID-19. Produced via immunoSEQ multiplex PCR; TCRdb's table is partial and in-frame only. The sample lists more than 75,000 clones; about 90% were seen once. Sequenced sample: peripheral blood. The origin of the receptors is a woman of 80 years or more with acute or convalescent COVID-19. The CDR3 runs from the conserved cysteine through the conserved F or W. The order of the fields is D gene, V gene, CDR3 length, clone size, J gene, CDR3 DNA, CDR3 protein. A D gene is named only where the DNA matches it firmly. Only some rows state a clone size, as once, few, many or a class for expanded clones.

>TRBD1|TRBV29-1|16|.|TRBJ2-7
TGCAGCGTTCAGAGCCTACCGGGACAGGGGTCCTACGAGCAGTACTTC
CSVQSLPGQGSYEQYF
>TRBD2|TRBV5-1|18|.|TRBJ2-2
TGCGCCAGCAGCTTGGTGACTAGCGGGAGGACCTCGAGCGGGGAGCTGTTTTTT
CASSLVTSGRTSSGELFF
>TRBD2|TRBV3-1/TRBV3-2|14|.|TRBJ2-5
TGTGCCAGCAGGTACCGGACTAGCGCGAAGACCCAGTACTTC
CASRYRTSAKTQYF
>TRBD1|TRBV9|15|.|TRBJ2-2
TGTGCCAGCAGACAGGGACAGGGAGTTTTCGGGGAGCTGTTTTTT
CASRQGQGVFGELFF
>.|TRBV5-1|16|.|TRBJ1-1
TGCGCCAGCAGCTTGGCTTCTACCCCGAGGGACACTGAAGCTTTCTTT
CASSLASTPRDTEAFF
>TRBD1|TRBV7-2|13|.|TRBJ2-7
TGTGCCAGCAGCCTCAGGACAGGGCGCGAGCAGTACTTC
CASSLRTGREQYF
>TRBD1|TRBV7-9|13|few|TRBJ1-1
TGTGCCAGCAGCCCAGGGGGTTTTGGTGAAGCTTTCTTT
CASSPGGFGEAFF
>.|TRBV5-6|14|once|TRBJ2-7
TGTGCCAGCAGCTCGTCACGGAGCTCCTACGAGCAGTACTTC
CASSSSRSSYEQYF
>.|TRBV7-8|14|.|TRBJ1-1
TGTGCCAGCAGCCCCCCGACGGGGAACACTGAAGCTTTCTTT
CASSPPTGNTEAFF
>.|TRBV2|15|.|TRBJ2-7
TGTGCCAGCAGTCCGGACTCGATACAAATCTACGAGCAGTACTTC
CASSPDSIQIYEQYF
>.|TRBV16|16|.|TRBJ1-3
TGTGCCAGCAGCCAATCCGCCGGTTACTCTGGAAACACCATATATTTT
CASSQSAGYSGNTIYF
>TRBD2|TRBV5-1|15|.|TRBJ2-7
TGCGCCAGCAGCCTCGCACCGGGAGGTTCCTACGAGCAGTACTTC
CASSLAPGGSYEQYF
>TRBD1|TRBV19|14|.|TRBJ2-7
TGTGCCAGTACCCCTGCAGGGGGACGTCGCGAGCAGTACTTC
CASTPAGGRREQYF
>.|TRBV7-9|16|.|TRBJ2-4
TGTGCCAGCAGCCGAAAAACGACAGTAGCCAAAAACATTCAGTACTTC
CASSRKTTVAKNIQYF
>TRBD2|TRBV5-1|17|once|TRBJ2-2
TGCGCCAGCAGCTTGGCCCTGGTAGCGGGAGCCACCGGGGAGCTGTTTTTT
CASSLALVAGATGELFF
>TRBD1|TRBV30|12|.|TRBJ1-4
TGTGCCTTACTGGACAGGGTCGAAAAACTGTTTTTT
CALLDRVEKLFF
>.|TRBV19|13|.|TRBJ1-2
TGTGCCAGTAGTATCAGACGAGGATATGGCTACACCTTC
CASSIRRGYGYTF
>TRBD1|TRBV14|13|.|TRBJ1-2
TGTGCCAGCAGCCAAGATTTGGGGGGACAGGAGACCTTC
CASSQDLGGQETF
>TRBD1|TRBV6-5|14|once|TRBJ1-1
TGTGCCAGCAGAACAGGGGGGAAAAACACTGAAGCTTTCTTT
CASRTGGKNTEAFF
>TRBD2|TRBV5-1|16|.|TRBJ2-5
TGCGCCAGCAGCTTCGGTGCTAGCGGGAGTGGAGAGACCCAGTACTTC
CASSFGASGSGETQYF
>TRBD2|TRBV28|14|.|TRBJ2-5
TGTGCCAGCGGGAGCGGGGGGGCGGTAGAGACCCAGTACTTC
CASGSGGAVETQYF
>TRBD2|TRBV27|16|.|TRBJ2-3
TGTGCCAGCAGTTTGGGACTAGCGGGACGGGGGGATACGCAGTATTTT
CASSLGLAGRGDTQYF
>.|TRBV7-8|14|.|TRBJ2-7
TGTGCCAGCAGCTTAGGGACTCAGGCCTACGAGCAGTACTTC
CASSLGTQAYEQYF
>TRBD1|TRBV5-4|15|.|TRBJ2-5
TGTGCCAGCAGCTCTGGACAGGGGGTCGGTGAGACCCAGTACTTC
CASSSGQGVGETQYF
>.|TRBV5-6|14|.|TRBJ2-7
TGTGCCAGCACCACGGGGTGGACTGGCACGGAGCAGTACTTC
CASTTGWTGTEQYF
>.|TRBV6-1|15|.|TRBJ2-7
TGTGCCAGCAGTGATAACAGGATGAAATCCTACGAGCAGTACTTC
CASSDNRMKSYEQYF
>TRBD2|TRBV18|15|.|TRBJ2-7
TGTGCCAGCTCACCAGGTAGCGGGAGGGCCGGAGAGCAGTACTTC
CASSPGSGRAGEQYF
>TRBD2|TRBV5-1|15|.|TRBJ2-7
TGCGCCAGCAAGTTATCCCCGACTAGCCCATACGAGCAGTACTTC
CASKLSPTSPYEQYF
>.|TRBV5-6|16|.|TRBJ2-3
TGTGCCAGCAGCTTGAATCAGGGGGGAGGCACAGATACGCAGTATTTT
CASSLNQGGGTDTQYF
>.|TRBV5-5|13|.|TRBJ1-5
TGTGCCAGCTGTAGAGCACAGGGACAGCCCCAGCATTTT
CASCRAQGQPQHF
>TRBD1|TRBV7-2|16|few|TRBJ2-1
TGTGCCAGCAGCTTAGTGGGGACAGAATACTACAATGAGCAGTTCTTC
CASSLVGTEYYNEQFF
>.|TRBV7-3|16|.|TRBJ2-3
TGTGCCAGCAGCTCACGAGTTAGTCGCGGAACAGATACGCAGTATTTT
CASSSRVSRGTDTQYF
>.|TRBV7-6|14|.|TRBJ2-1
TGTGCCAGCAGCCCGGTGGGGAGAGAAAATGAGCAGTTCTTC
CASSPVGRENEQFF
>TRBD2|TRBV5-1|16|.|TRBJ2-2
TGCGCCAGCAGCTTGGTTGCGGGAGGGCCCACCGGGGAGCTGTTTTTT
CASSLVAGGPTGELFF
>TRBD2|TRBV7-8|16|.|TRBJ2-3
TGTGCCAGCAGCCCCCGACTAGCGGGCTACACAGATACGCAGTATTTT
CASSPRLAGYTDTQYF
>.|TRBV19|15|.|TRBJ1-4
TGTGCCACCGCCACCCGTGGGGGCGCTAATGAAAAACTGTTTTTT
CATATRGGANEKLFF
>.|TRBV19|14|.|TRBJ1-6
TGTGCCAGTAGTATCCAGGACAGTAATTCACCCCTCCACTTT
CASSIQDSNSPLHF
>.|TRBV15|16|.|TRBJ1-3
TGTGCCACCAGCAGAGCGAGTCCTCGCTCTGGAAACACCATATATTTT
CATSRASPRSGNTIYF
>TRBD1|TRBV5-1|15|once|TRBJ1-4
TGCGCCAGCAGCATTGGGGACAGGGATCATGAAAAACTGTTTTTT
CASSIGDRDHEKLFF
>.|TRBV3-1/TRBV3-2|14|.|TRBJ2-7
TGTGCCAGCAGCCCACGGACTGGTAACTACGAGCAGTACTTC
CASSPRTGNYEQYF
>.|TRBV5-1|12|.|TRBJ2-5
TGCGCCAGCGGTTACCGGGGGGAGACCCAGTACTTC
CASGYRGETQYF
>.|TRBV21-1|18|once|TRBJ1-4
TGTGCCAGCAGCAAAGTTCCCCCGACGGGACATTCTAATGAAAAACTGTTTTTT
CASSKVPPTGHSNEKLFF
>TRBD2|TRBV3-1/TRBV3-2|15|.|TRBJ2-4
TGTGCCAGCCGTGGAGGAGCGGGGGCCAAAAACATTCAGTACTTC
CASRGGAGAKNIQYF
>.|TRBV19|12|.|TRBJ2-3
TGTGCCAGTAGTATAGGGGAGGTGACGCAGTATTTT
CASSIGEVTQYF
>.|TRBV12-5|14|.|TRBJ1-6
TGTGCTAGTGCCACGAGCTCCTATAATTCACCCCTCCACTTT
CASATSSYNSPLHF
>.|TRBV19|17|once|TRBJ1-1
TGTGCCAGTAGTATATTGTCGGGGGGAGGAGGGGCCACTGAAGCTTTCTTT
CASSILSGGGGATEAFF
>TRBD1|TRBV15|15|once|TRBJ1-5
TGTGCCACCAGCAGGAGTCAGGGGGCAGGTCAGCCCCAGCATTTT
CATSRSQGAGQPQHF
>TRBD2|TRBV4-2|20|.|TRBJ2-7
TGTGCCAGCAGCCAAGTGGGGAGCGGGAGGCGGGTAGAGGTCGCCTACGAGCAGTACTTC
CASSQVGSGRRVEVAYEQYF
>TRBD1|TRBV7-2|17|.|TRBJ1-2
TGTGCCAGCAGCTCCCGACGGGACAGGGGGCTTGGCTATGGCTACACCTTC
CASSSRRDRGLGYGYTF
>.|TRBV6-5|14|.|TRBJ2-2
TGTGCCAGCAGCTATAGAGATCACACCGGGGAGCTGTTTTTT
CASSYRDHTGELFF
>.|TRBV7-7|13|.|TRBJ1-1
TGTGCTAGCAGCCCCCGGGAGAACACTGAAGCTTTCTTT
CASSPRENTEAFF
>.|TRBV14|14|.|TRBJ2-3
TGTGCCAGCAGCCAAGTCGGGGGCACAGATACGCAGTATTTT
CASSQVGGTDTQYF
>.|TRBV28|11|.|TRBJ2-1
TGTGCCAGCAGTTCCAACAATGAGCAGTTCTTC
CASSSNNEQFF
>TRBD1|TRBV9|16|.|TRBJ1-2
TGTGCCTCCTCTCCGGGACAGCGAGGGAGTAACTATGGCTACACCTTC
CASSPGQRGSNYGYTF
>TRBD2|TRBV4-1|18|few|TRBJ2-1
TGCGCCAGCAGCCCCCCCCTAGTCAGGCTAGCGGGGGACAATGAGCAGTTCTTC
CASSPPLVRLAGDNEQFF
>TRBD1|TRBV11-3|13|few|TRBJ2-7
TGTGCCAGCAGCTTGACAGGGGGAGGCGAGCAGTACTTC
CASSLTGGGEQYF
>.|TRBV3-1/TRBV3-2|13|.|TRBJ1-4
TGTGCCAGCAGCCAGAACAGAAATGAAAAACTGTTTTTT
CASSQNRNEKLFF